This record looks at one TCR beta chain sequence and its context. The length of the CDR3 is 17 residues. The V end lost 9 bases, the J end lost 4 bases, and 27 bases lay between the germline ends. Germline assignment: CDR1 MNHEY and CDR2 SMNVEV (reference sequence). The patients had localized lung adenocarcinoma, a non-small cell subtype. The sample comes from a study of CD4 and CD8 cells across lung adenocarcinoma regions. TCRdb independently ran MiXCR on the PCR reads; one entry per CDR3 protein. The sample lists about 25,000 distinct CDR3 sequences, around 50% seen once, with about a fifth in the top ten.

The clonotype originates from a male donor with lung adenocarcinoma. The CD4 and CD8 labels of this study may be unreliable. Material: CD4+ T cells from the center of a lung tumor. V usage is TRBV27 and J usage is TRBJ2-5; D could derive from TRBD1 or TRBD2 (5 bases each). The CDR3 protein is CASSPGLRGRGPETQYF. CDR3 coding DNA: TGTGCCAGTAGTCCGGGGCTACGAGGCCGTGGCCCAGAGACCCAGTACTTC.